This entry concerns a single TCR beta chain. The antigen is not known. The CDR3 sequence is 13 residues long. Germline-derived CDR1 and CDR2 are SEHNR and FQNEAQ (reference sequence). This sample stems from a study of monozygotic twins with inflammatory bowel disease. General study findings and limits: Fewer clonotypes were shared with others by IBD patients than by healthy twins, especially with disease activity. Repertoire likeness was no different across concordant and discordant twins, perhaps owing to restricted power.

The template-switching step introduced UMIs that carried a 6-nucleotide sample barcode. TCRdb derives one entry per CDR3 protein from the 5' RACE reads, leaving out DNA. This repertoire includes some 99,000 distinct CDR3 sequences. The J gene is TRBJ1-2, the V gene TRBV7-9; TCRdb picks TRBD1, but there is no DNA to check that call. Material: blood. This TCR came from a human donor with ulcerative colitis or Crohn's disease, or a healthy co-twin of an affected twin (not recorded which). The CDR3 loop reads CASSPTGVEGYTF.